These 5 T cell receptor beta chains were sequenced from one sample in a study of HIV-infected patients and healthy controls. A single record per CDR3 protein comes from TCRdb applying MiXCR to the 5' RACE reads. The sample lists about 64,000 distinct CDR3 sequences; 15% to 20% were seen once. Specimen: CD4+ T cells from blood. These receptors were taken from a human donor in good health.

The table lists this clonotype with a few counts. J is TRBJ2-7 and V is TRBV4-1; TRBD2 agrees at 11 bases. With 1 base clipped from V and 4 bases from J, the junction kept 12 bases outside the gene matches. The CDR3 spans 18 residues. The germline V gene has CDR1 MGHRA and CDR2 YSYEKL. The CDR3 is CASSQGGSGGAKMYEQYF. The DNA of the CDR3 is TGCGCCAGCAGCCAAGGGGGTAGCGGGGGGGCTAAGATGTACGAGCAGTACTTC.

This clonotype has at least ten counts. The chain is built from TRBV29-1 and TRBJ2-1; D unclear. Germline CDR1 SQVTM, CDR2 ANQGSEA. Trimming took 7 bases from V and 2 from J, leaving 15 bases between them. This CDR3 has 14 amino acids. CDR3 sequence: CSGCVGWTYNEQFF. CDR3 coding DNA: TGCAGCGGGTGCGTGGGTTGGACCTACAATGAGCAGTTCTTC.

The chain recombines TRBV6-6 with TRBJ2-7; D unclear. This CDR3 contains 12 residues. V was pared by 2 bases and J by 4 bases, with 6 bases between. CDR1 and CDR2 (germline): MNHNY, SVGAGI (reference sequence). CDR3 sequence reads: CASSYREYEQYF. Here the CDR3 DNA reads TGTGCCAGCAGTTACAGAGAGTACGAGCAGTACTTC.

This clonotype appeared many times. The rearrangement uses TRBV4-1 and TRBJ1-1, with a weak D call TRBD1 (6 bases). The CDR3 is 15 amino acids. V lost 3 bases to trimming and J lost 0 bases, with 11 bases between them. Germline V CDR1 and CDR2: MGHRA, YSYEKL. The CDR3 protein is CASSQYTGLNTEAFF. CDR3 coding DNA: TGCGCCAGCAGCCAGTATACAGGGTTGAACACTGAAGCTTTCTTT.

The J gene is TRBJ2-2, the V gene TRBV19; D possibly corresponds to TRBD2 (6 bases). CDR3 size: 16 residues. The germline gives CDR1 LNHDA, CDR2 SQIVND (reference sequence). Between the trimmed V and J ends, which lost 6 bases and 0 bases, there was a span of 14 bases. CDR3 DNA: TGTGCCAGTAGCACCCGGAGGGAAACGAACACCGGGGAGCTGTTTTTT. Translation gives CASSTRRETNTGELFF.